This T cell receptor beta chain comes out of a study of post-analysis software for immune sequencing data. Findings of the study overall: TRBV5-6, TRBV5-1 and TRBV20-1 belonged to a set of a few TRBV segments that were more frequent in patients than controls.

About this clonotype itself: The target antigen is unknown.

Deletions cut 7 bases from V and 0 bases from J, with 13 bases between. Looked up from germline, CDR1 is MNHEY and CDR2 is SMNVEV (reference sequence). The CDR3 length is 16 residues. Unique molecular identifiers were present in the TCR beta cDNA libraries. From 1 to 10 million T cells, 400,000 to 550,000 cDNA molecules were obtained. TCRdb reanalysed the PCR reads using MiXCR and keeps one entry per CDR3 protein. The sample lists about 820,000 distinct CDR3 sequences; approximately 50% were seen once. The sequenced sample consisted of blood. The origin of this receptor is a girl aged 10 to 17 with multiple sclerosis. The chain combines TRBV27 with TRBJ2-6; D perhaps matches TRBD1 (5 bases). As DNA, the CDR3 is TGTGCCAGCAAATACCTGGGGCCCTCTGGGGCCAACGTCCTGACTTTC. It yields the protein CASKYLGPSGANVLTF.